The 20 T cell receptor beta chains below all came from one sample that was sequenced in a study of cytomegalovirus exposure and HLA in healthy donors. In the PCR, 60 Vbeta and 13 Jbeta primers were used. Sequencing used immunoSEQ multiplex PCR; TCRdb keeps in-frame clones, though not all of them. This repertoire shows approximately 92,000 clones, 81% found once; its top ten account for under 5.5%. Material: PBMCs. Receptor source: a woman between 70 and 85 years old in good health and CMV-seropositive.

The gene calls are TRBV4-3 and TRBJ2-7; 8 bases match TRBD1. Trimming took 6 bases from V and 0 from J; bases not matched to a gene: 4. Germline V gene lookup returns CDR1 LGHNA and CDR2 YSLEER. This CDR3 is 14 amino acids long. This CDR3 reads CASRPDRASYEQYF. The CDR3 DNA reads TGCGCCAGCAGACCGGACAGGGCCTCCTACGAGCAGTACTTC.

The V call is TRBV30, the J call TRBJ1-6; the D is unclear. The germline V and J ends were trimmed by 3 bases and 8 bases, with 20 bases remaining between them. Germline CDR1 GTSNPN, CDR2 SVGIG (reference sequence). The CDR3 contains 16 residues. In DNA form, the CDR3 reads TGTGCCTGGAGCGCACGGGAGAATCTTTTTTATTCACCCCTCCACTTT. Translating it yields CAWSARENLFYSPLHF. Combining the CDR3 with reference TRBV30 and TRBJ1-6 gives the whole variable domain SQTIHQWPATLVQPVGSPLSLECTVEGTSNPNLYWYRQAAGRGLQLLFYSVGIGQISSEVPQNLSASRPQDRQFILSSKKLLLSDSGFYLCAWSARENLFYSPLHFGNGTRLTVT.

This clone was observed a handful of times. CDR3 sequence: CASSDLAGITYEQYF. Written as DNA, the CDR3 is TGTGCCAGCAGCGACCTAGCGGGAATTACCTACGAGCAGTACTTC. V is TRBV6-6 and J is TRBJ2-7, with TRBD2 matching over 9 bases. The length of the CDR3 is 15 residues. V trimming: 6 bases; J trimming: 2 bases; junction bases outside the gene matches: 8. CDR1 MNHNY and CDR2 SVGAGI come from the germline V gene (reference sequence).

This chain joins TRBV10-3 and TRBJ2-6; D is unresolved. The germline V gene has CDR1 ENHRY and CDR2 SYGVKD. Trimming cost V 2 bases and J 0 bases, with 14 bases left between them. The CDR3 length is 18 residues. In DNA, the CDR3 is TGTGCCATCAGTGAGAGGATGTGGGCCAGCTCTGGGGCCAACGTCCTGACTTTC. Protein: CAISERMWASSGANVLTF.

The chain combines TRBV11-3 with TRBJ2-3; possible D gene TRBD2, 7 bases. Per the germline V gene, CDR1 is SGHNT and CDR2 is YENEEA. CDR3 length equals 15 residues. V was cut by 7 bases and J by 2 bases, with 16 bases left in between. The CDR3 region has the DNA TGTGCCAGCACCCTACAGGGAGGGGACACAGATACGCAGTATTTT. Residues: CASTLQGGDTDTQYF. Drawing the rest from reference TRBV11-3 and TRBJ2-3, the complete variable domain is EAGVVQSPRYKIIEKKQPVAFWCNPISGHNTLYWYLQNLGQGPELLIRYENEEAVDDSQLPKDRFSAERLKGVDSTLKIQPAELGDSAVYLCASTLQGGDTDTQYFGPGTRLTVL.

This chain links TRBV28 with TRBJ2-1; D unclear. The CDR3 has 12 residues. Trimming removed 4 bases from V and 6 bases from J, with 7 bases in between. Germline CDR1 MDHEN, CDR2 SYDVKM. The CDR3 loop is CASSSTFNEQFF. The CDR3 region has the DNA TGTGCCAGCAGTTCGACTTTCAATGAGCAGTTCTTC.

This chain links TRBV7-6 with TRBJ2-7, with a tentative D call TRBD2 (5 bases). Trimming stripped 0 bases from V and 4 bases from J, with 10 bases between. This CDR3 contains 14 residues. The germline gives CDR1 SGHVS, CDR2 FNYEAQ. CDR3 sequence: CASSLAGVSYEQYF. The CDR3 region has the DNA TGTGCCAGCAGCTTAGCGGGAGTAAGTTACGAGCAGTACTTC. Supplemented by reference TRBV7-6 and TRBJ2-7, the full variable domain reads GAGVSQSPRYKVTKRGQDVALRCDPISGHVSLYWYRQALGQGPEFLTYFNYEAQQDKSGLPNDRFSAERPEGSISTLTIQRTEQRDSAMYRCASSLAGVSYEQYFGPGTRLTVT.

In nucleotides, the CDR3 is TGTGCCAGCAGTCTGAATTTGGGGACAGGGGGTAACCAAGAGACCCAGTACTTC. Protein product: CASSLNLGTGGNQETQYF. V usage is TRBV28 and J usage is TRBJ2-5; 11 bases map to TRBD1. The J segment lost 0 bases and the V segment lost 5 bases, leaving 11 bases of the junction unmatched. Per germline, CDR1 MDHEN and CDR2 SYDVKM. CDR3 length: 18 amino acids.

This clone was seen only a few times. The chain has TRBV10-3 and TRBJ1-1; D is uncertain. Germline-derived CDR1 and CDR2 are ENHRY and SYGVKD. The ends were cut back, 4 bases at V and 3 bases at J, with 6 bases in the middle. The CDR3 loop spans 12 amino acids. DNA for the CDR3: TGTGCCATCAGTGCGCGAGACACTGAAGCTTTCTTT. As protein: CAISARDTEAFF.

The chain carries TRBV2 and TRBJ1-5; possibly TRBD1 for D (6 bases). This CDR3 comprises 14 residues. Germline-derived CDR1 and CDR2 are SNHLY and FYNNEI. V lost 6 bases and J lost 1, with 10 bases in between. The chain's CDR3 is CASRVDRSNQPQHF. CDR3 DNA: TGTGCCAGCAGGGTAGACAGGAGCAATCAGCCCCAGCATTTT.

Worth noting for this clone: An end of the junction differs from the germline gene, which may be a read error. V and J are TRBV7-7 and TRBJ2-7; D possibly corresponds to TRBD1 (5 bases). The CDR3 runs 13 residues. The germline CDR1 and CDR2 sequences are SSHAT and FNYEAQ (reference sequence). CDR3 region: CASSSGFIDEQYF. As DNA, the CDR3 is TGTGCTAGCAGCTCAGGGTTTATCGACGAGCAGTACTTC.

This chain joins TRBV6-5 and TRBJ1-3; no clear D. In germline, CDR1 is MNHEY, CDR2 SVGAGI. The CDR3 covers 13 residues. The ends were cut back, 7 bases at V and 4 bases at J, with 11 bases in the middle. The CDR3 DNA reads as TGTGCCAGCAAGTATCCGGGGGGAAACACCATATATTTT. Translating gives CASKYPGGNTIYF.

V is TRBV27 and J is TRBJ1-2; tentative D call: TRBD1 (5 bases). V lost 9 bases and J 4 bases, leaving 18 bases between the germline ends. CDR1 is MNHEY and CDR2 is SMNVEV in the germline V gene (reference sequence). This CDR3 spans 14 amino acids. The CDR3 protein is CARGWGGMGYGYTF. The CDR3 DNA reads TGTGCCAGGGGGTGGGGGGGGATGGGCTATGGCTACACCTTC.

This sequence joins TRBV15 and TRBJ1-5, with 9 positions matching TRBD1. The junction had 2 bases not matched to a gene; V was cut back by 0 bases and J by 2 bases. There are 16 residues in the CDR3. Germline V gives CDR1 LNHNV, CDR2 YYDKDF (reference sequence). CDR3 sequence reads: CATSRDRTGGNQPQHF. The DNA of the CDR3 is TGTGCCACCAGCAGAGATAGGACAGGGGGCAATCAGCCCCAGCATTTT. Supplemented by reference TRBV15 and TRBJ1-5, the full variable domain reads DAMVIQNPRYQVTQFGKPVTLSCSQTLNHNVMYWYQQKSSQAPKLLFHYYDKDFNNEADTPDNFQSRRPNTSFCFLDIRSPGLGDTAMYLCATSRDRTGGNQPQHFGDGTRLSIL.

V is TRBV19 and J is TRBJ2-6; the D gene is possibly TRBD2 (7 bases). Germline CDR1 and CDR2: LNHDA and SQIVND (reference sequence). CDR3 length: 15 residues. V was shortened by 7 bases and J by 0 bases, with 10 bases between the two germline ends. This CDR3 reads CASIRGGSGANVLTF. The CDR3 DNA sequence: TGTGCCAGTATAAGGGGGGGCTCTGGGGCCAACGTCCTGACTTTC.

J is TRBJ2-1 and V is TRBV25-1, with 14 positions matching TRBD2. J was trimmed by 9 bases and V by 5 bases; bases with no gene match: 6. The V gene's germline CDR1 is MGHDK and CDR2 SYGVNS. The CDR3 is made up of 15 amino acids. The CDR3 nucleotides read TGTGCCAGCAGTCTGACTAGCGGGAGGGCATCTGAGCAGTTCTTC. Its translation is CASSLTSGRASEQFF.

The chain uses TRBV19 and TRBJ2-1; the match to TRBD1 covers 11 bases. Trimming cost V 4 bases and J 9 bases; bases outside gene matches: 5. The germline V gene has CDR1 LNHDA and CDR2 SQIVND (reference sequence). This CDR3 spans 14 amino acids. The CDR3, as DNA: TGTGCCAGTAGTACAAGGGACAGGGGGATTGAGCAGTTCTTC. Translation gives CASSTRDRGIEQFF.

The V and J genes are TRBV30 and TRBJ2-1; D is unclear. Trimming pared 0 bases from V and 5 bases from J, leaving 11 bases between. This CDR3 has 14 residues. Germline V CDR1 and CDR2: GTSNPN, SVGIG (reference sequence). Written as DNA, the CDR3 is TGTGCCTGGAGTGTACCCATCTATAACAATGAGCAGTTCTTC. Its translation is CAWSVPIYNNEQFF.

This sequence joins TRBV28 and TRBJ2-7, with TRBD2 matching 7 bases. CDR3 length equals 20 residues. With V trimmed by 2 bases and J by 1 base, 20 bases remained unmatched. CDR1 and CDR2 (germline): MDHEN, SYDVKM. The CDR3 loop is CASSLKRVRASGVWSYEQYF. CDR3 sequence (DNA): TGTGCCAGCAGTTTAAAGAGGGTTAGGGCTAGCGGTGTATGGTCCTACGAGCAGTACTTC.

This clone was observed a single time. The CDR3 reads CASTTTGETQYF. For the CDR3, the DNA is TGTGCCAGCACCACCACCGGGGAGACCCAGTACTTC. This chain connects TRBV7-9 to TRBJ2-5; no reliable D call. Per the germline V gene, CDR1 is SEHNR and CDR2 is FQNEAQ (reference sequence). V lost 7 bases to trimming and J lost 5 bases, with 11 bases between them. This CDR3 is built from 12 residues. Combining the CDR3 with reference TRBV7-9 and TRBJ2-5 gives the whole variable domain DTGVSQNPRHKITKRGQNVTFRCDPISEHNRLYWYRQTLGQGPEFLTYFQNEAQLEKSRLLSDRFSAERPKGSFSTLEIQRTEQGDSAMYLCASTTTGETQYFGPGTRLLVL.